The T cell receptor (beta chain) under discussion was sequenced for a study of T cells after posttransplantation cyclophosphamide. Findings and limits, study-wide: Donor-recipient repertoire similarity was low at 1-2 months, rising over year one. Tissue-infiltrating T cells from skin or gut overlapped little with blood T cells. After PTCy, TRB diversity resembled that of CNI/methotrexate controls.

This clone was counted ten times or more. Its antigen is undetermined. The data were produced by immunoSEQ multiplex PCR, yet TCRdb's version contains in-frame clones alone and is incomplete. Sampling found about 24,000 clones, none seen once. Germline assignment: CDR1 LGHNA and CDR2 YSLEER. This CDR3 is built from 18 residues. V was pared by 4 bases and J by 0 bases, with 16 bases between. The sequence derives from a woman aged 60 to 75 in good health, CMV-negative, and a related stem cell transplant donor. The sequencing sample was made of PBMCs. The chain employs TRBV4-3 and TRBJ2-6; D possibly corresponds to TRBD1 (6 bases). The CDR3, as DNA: TGCGCCAGCAGCCTATTCACAGGGTATCGCTCTGGGGCCAACGTCCTGACTTTC. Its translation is CASSLFTGYRSGANVLTF.